These 3 T cell receptor beta chains came from one sample sequenced in a study of response to subunit inactivated influenza vaccine. TCRdb re-called the RT-PCR reads through MiXCR, storing one row per CDR3 protein. This table holds around 850,000 distinct CDR3 sequences, roughly 20% found once. The material sequenced was PBMCs from blood, taken approximately 5 days after vaccination. All receptors derive from a man over 45 who received an inactivated influenza vaccine.

At least ten counts were recorded for this clonotype. This chain links TRBV29-1 with TRBJ2-3, with 11 positions matching TRBD1. CDR1 is SQVTM, CDR2 ANQGSEA, per germline. This CDR3 spans 15 amino acids. Losses at the gene ends were 6 bases for V and 3 bases for J; bases not matched to a gene: 8. In nucleotides, the CDR3 is TGCAGCGTGGCAACCGGGACAGGGGGGACAGATACGCAGTATTTT. Encoded protein: CSVATGTGGTDTQYF.

This clonotype was counted between two and nine times. V usage is TRBV4-1 and J usage is TRBJ1-6; D is possibly TRBD1 (6 bases). The CDR3 has 16 residues. Germline CDR1 reads MGHRA; CDR2 reads YSYEKL. Trimming took off 0 bases at V and 8 bases at J, with 14 bases between the two ends. CDR3 DNA: TGCGCCAGCAGCCAAGATGGGGGCATAGGGCATTCACCCCTCCACTTT. The encoded protein is CASSQDGGIGHSPLHF.

This clonotype was detected a few times. The V and J genes are TRBV28 and TRBJ2-3; TRBD1 matches 7 bases. The trim removed 6 bases at V and 7 bases at J, leaving 7 bases unmatched. The germline V gene encodes CDR1 MDHEN and CDR2 SYDVKM. The CDR3 sequence is 13 residues long. As DNA, the CDR3 is TGTGCCAGCAGATTACAGGGGTCCTATACGCAGTATTTT. Translating it yields CASRLQGSYTQYF.